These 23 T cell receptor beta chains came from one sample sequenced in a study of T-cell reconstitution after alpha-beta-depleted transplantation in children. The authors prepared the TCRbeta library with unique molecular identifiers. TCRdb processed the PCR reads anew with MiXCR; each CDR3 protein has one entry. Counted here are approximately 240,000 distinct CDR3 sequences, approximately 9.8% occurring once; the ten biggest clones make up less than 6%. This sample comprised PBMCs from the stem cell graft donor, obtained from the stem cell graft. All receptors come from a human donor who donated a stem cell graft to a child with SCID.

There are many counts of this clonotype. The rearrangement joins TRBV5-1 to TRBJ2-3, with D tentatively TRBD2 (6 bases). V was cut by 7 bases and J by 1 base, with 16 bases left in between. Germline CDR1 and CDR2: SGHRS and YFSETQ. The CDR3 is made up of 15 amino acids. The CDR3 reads CASGSIIAGTDTQYF. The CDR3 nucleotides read TGCGCCAGCGGGTCCATCATAGCGGGCACAGATACGCAGTATTTT.

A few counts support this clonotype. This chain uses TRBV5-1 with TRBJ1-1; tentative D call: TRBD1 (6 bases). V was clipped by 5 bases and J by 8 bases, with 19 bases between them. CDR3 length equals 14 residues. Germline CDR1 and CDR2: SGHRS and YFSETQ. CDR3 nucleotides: TGCGCCAGCAGGGGGGCAGAGGGTCGCCGAGAAGCTTTCTTT. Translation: CASRGAEGRREAFF.

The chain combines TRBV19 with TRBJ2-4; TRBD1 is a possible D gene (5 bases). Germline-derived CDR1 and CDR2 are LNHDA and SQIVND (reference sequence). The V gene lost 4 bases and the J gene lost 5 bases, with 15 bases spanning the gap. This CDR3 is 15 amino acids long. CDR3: CASSRGHRLQNIQYF. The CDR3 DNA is TGTGCCAGTAGTAGGGGCCATCGCCTGCAAAACATTCAGTACTTC.

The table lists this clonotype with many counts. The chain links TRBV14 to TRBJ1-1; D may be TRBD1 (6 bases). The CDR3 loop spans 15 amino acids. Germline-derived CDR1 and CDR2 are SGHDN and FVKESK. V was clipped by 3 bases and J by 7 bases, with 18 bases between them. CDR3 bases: TGTGCCAGCAGCCAGGAGGACAGAGGTACAAGTGAAGCTTTCTTT. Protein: CASSQEDRGTSEAFF.

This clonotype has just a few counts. DNA of the CDR3: TGTGCCAGCTCACCATGGAAAGGGGCGAACTATGGCTACACCTTC. Translation: CASSPWKGANYGYTF. This chain uses TRBV18 with TRBJ1-2; D may be TRBD1 (5 bases). V lost 2 bases and J lost 2, with 12 bases in between. Germline CDR1 is KGHSH and CDR2 is LQKENI. This CDR3 spans 15 amino acids. Based on the CDR3 plus reference TRBV18 and TRBJ1-2, the full variable domain is NAGVMQNPRHLVRRRGQEARLRCSPMKGHSHVYWYRQLPEEGLKFMVYLQKENIIDESGMPKERFSAEFPKEGPSILRIQQVVRGDSAAYFCASSPWKGANYGYTFGSGTRLTVV.

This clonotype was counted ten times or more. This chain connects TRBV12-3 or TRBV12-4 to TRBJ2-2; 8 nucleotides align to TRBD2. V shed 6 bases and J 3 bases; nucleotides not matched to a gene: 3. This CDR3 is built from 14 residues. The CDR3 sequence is CASSRGGDTGELFF. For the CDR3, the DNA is TGTGCCAGCAGCCGGGGGGGAGACACCGGGGAGCTGTTTTTT.

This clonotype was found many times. CDR3: CASSAPSGGYNEQFF. CDR3 nucleotides: TGTGCCAGCAGCGCCCCTAGCGGGGGCTACAATGAGCAGTTCTTC. The gene calls are TRBV9 and TRBJ2-1; the match to TRBD2 covers 10 bases. Germline values: CDR1 SGDLS, CDR2 YYNGEE. CDR3 size: 15 residues. The J segment lost 3 bases and the V segment lost 3 bases, leaving 3 bases of the junction unmatched.

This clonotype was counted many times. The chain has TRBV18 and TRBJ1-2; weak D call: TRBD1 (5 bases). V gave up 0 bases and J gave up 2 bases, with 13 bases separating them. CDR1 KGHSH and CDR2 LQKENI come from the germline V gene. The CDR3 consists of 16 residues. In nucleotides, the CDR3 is TGTGCCAGCTCACCACCAGACAGAAGGGGCAACTATGGCTACACCTTC. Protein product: CASSPPDRRGNYGYTF.

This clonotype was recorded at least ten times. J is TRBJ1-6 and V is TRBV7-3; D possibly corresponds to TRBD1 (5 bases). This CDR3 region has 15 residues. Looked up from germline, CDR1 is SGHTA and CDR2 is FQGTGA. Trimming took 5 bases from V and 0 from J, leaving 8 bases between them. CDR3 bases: TGTGCCAGCAGCGACGACAGCTCCTATAATTCACCCCTCCACTTT. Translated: CASSDDSSYNSPLHF.

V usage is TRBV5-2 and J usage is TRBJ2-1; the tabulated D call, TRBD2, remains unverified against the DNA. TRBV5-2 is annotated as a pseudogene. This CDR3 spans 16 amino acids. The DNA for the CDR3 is TGTGCCAGCGGCCCGGGGCTCATCAGCTCCTACAATGAGCAGTTCTTC. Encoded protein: CASGPGLISSYNEQFF.

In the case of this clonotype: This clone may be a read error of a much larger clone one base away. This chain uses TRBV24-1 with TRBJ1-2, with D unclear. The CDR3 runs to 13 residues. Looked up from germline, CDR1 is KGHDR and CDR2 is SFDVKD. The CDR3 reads CATSDNTNYGYPF. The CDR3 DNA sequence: TGTGCCACCAGTGACAACACTAACTATGGCTACCCCTTC.

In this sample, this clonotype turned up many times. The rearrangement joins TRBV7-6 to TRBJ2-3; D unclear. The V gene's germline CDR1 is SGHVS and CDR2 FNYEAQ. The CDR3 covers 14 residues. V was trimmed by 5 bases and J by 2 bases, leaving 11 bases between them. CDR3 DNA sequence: TGTGCCAGCAGCCGGCGGCCAAACACAGATACGCAGTATTTT. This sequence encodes CASSRRPNTDTQYF.

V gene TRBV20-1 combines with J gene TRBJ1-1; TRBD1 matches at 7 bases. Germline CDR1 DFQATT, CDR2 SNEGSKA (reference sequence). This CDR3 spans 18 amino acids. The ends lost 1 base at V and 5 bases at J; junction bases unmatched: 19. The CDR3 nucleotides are TGCAGTGCTAGAGCTTGGGGCCGCCCGACAGGGTATGGAACTGAAGCTTTCTTT. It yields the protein CSARAWGRPTGYGTEAFF.

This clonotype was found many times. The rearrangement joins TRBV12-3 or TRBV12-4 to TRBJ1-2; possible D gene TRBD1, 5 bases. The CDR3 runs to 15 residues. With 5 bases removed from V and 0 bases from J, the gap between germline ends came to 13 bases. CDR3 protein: CASSPRDRTNYGYTF. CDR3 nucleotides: TGTGCCAGCAGTCCCCGGGACCGAACTAACTATGGCTACACCTTC.

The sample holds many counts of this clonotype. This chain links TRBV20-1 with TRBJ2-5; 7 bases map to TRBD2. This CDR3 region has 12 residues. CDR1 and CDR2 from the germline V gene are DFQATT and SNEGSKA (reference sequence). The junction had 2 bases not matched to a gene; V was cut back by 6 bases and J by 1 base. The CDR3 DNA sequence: TGCAGTGCCGGGACTATCCAAGAGACCCAGTACTTC. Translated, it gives CSAGTIQETQYF.

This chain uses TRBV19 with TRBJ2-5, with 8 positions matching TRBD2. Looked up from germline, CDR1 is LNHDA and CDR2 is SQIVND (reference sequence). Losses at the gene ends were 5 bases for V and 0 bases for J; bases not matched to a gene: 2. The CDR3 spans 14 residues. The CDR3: CASSSRGDQETQYF. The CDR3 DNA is TGTGCCAGTAGTTCGCGGGGGGACCAAGAGACCCAGTACTTC.

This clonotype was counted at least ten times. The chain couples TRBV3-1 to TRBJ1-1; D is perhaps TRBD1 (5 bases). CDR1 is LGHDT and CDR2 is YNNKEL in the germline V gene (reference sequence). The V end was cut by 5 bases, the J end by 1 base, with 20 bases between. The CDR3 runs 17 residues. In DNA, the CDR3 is TGTGCCAGCAGCTACGACCCAATACATACAGGGAACACTGAAGCTTTCTTT. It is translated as CASSYDPIHTGNTEAFF.

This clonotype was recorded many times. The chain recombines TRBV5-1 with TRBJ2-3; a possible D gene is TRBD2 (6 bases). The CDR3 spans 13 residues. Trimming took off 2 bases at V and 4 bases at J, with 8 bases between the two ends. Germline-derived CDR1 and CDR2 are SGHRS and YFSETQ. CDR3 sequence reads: CASSFGSSDTQYF. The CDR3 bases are TGCGCCAGCAGCTTCGGGAGCTCAGATACGCAGTATTTT. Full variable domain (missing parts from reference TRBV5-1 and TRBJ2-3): KAGVTQTPRYLIKTRGQQVTLSCSPISGHRSVSWYQQTPGQGLQFLFEYFSETQRNKGNFPGRFSGRQFSNSRSEMNVSTLELGDSALYLCASSFGSSDTQYFGPGTRLTVL.

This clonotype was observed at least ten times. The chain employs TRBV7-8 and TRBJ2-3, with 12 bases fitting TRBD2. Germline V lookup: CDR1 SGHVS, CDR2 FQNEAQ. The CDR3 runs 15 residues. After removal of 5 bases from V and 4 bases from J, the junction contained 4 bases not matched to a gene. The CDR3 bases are TGTGCCAGCAGCCCCAGACTAGCGGGGGCAGATACGCAGTATTTT. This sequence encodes CASSPRLAGADTQYF. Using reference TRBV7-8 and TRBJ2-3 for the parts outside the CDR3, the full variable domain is GAGVSQSPRYKVAKRGQDVALRCDPISGHVSLFWYQQALGQGPEFLTYFQNEAQLDKSGLPSDRFFAERPEGSVSTLKIQRTQQEDSAVYLCASSPRLAGADTQYFGPGTRLTVL.

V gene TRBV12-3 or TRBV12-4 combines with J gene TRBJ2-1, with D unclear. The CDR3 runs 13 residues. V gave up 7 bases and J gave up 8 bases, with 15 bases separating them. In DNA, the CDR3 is TGTGCCAGCATTACGGGTCTTGGGGATGAGCAGTTCTTC. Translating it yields CASITGLGDEQFF.

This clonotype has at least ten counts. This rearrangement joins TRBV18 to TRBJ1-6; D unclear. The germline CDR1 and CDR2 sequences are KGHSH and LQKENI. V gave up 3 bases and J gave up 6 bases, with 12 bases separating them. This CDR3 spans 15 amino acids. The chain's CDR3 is CASSPGPIRNSPLHF. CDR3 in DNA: TGTGCCAGCTCACCTGGACCGATACGTAATTCACCCCTCCACTTT.

The DNA of the CDR3 is TGCAGTGCTAGATTTGTAGGGGAAGAGACCCAGTACTTC. It is translated as CSARFVGEETQYF. The chain is built from TRBV20-1 and TRBJ2-5; maybe TRBD1 (5 bases). Germline V gives CDR1 DFQATT, CDR2 SNEGSKA (reference sequence). The V gene lost 2 bases and the J gene lost 3 bases, with 10 bases spanning the gap. The CDR3 runs 13 residues.

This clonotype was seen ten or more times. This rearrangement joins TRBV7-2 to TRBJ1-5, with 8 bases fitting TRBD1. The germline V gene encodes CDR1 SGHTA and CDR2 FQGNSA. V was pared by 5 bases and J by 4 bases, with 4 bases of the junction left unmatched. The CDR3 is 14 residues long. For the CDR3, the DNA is TGTGCCAGCAGCGGACAGGGTTTTAATCAGCCCCAGCATTTT. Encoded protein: CASSGQGFNQPQHF. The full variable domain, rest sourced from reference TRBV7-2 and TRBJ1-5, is GAGVSQSPSNKVTEKGKDVELRCDPISGHTALYWYRQSLGQGLEFLIYFQGNSAPDKSGLPSDRFSAERTGGSVSTLTIQRTQQEDSAVYLCASSGQGFNQPQHFGDGTRLSIL.